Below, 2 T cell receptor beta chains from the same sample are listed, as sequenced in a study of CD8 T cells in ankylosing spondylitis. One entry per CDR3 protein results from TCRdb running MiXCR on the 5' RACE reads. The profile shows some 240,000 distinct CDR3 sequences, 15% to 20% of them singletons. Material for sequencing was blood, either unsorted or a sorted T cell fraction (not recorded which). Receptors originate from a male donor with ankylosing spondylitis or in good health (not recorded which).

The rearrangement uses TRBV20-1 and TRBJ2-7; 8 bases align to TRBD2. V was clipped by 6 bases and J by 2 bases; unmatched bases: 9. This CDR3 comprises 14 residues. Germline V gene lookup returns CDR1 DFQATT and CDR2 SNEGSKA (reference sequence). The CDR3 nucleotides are TGCAGTGCCCAGATTAGCGGGATCACCTACGAGCAGTACTTC. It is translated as CSAQISGITYEQYF.

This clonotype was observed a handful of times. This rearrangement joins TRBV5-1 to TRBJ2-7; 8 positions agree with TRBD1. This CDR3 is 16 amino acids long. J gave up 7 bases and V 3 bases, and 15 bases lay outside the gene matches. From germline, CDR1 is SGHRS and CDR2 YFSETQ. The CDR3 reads CASSYPSTGAIGEQYF. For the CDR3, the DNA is TGCGCCAGCAGCTACCCATCGACAGGGGCGATAGGGGAGCAGTACTTC.